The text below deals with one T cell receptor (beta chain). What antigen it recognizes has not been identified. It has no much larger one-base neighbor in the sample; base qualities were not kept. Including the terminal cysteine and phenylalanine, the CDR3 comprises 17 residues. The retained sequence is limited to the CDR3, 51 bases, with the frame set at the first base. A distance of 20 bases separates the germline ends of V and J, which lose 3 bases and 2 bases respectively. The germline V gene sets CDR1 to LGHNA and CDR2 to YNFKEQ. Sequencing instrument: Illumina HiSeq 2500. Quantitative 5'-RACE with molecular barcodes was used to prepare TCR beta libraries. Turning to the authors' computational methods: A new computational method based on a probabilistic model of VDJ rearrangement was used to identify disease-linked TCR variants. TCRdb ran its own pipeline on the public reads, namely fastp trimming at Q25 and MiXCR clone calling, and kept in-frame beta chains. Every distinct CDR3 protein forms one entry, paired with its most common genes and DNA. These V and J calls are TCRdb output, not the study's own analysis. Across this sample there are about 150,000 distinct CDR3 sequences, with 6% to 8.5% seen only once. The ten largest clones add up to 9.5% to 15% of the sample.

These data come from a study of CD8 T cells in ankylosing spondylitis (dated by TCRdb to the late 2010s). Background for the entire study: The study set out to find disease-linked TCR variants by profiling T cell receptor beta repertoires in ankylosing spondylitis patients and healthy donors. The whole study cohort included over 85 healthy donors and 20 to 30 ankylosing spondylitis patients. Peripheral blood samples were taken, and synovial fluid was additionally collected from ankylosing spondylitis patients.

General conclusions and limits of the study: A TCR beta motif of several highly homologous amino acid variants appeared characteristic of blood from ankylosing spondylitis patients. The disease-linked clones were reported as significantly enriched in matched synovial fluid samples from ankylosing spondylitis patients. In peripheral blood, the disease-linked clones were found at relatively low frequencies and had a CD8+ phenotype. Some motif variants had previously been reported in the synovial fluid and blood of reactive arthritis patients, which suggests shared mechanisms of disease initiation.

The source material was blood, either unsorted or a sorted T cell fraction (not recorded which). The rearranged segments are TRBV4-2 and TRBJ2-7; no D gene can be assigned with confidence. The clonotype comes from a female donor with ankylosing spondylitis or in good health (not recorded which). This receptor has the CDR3 CASSHRPPSATTYEQYF. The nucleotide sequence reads TGTGCCAGCAGCCACCGCCCTCCTTCGGCGACGACCTACGAGCAGTACTTC.